The TCR beta chain described here comes from a study of blood T cells in healthy people across ages. Whole-study results and caveats: The study found more naive CD4+ cells and higher diversity in long-lived than aged donors. The percentage of naive T cells correlated strongly with TCR beta diversity.

Sample-barcoded 5' priming and a J-beta primer mix drove a second PCR of roughly 7 to 11 cycles. TCRdb processed the 5' RACE reads anew with MiXCR; each CDR3 protein has one entry. Of roughly 1.5 million distinct CDR3 sequences listed, less than 45% were seen once; the top ten hold about 4.1%. There are a few counts of this clonotype. The antigen is undetermined. Germline-derived CDR1 and CDR2 are SGHDN and FVKESK. V was cut by 1 base and J by 7 bases, with 19 bases left in between. CDR3 length equals 16 residues. The sequencing input was blood. The chain recombines TRBV14 with TRBJ1-1, with a weak D call TRBD1 (6 bases). The clonotype comes from a woman under 30 in good health. CDR3 bases: TGTGCCAGCAGCCAAGGACCAGGGGAACTCTCTAATGAAGCTTTCTTT. Protein sequence: CASSQGPGELSNEAFF.